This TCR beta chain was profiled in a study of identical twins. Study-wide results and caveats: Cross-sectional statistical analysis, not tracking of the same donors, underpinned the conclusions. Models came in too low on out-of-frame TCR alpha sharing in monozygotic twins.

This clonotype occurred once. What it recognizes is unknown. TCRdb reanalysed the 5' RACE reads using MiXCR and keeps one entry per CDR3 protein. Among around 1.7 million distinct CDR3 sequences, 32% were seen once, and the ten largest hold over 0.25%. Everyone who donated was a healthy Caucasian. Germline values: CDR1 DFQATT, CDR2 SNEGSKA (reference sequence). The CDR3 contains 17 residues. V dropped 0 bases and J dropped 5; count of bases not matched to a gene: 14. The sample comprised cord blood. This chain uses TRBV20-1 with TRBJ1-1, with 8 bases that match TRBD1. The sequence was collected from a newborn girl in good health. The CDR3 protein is CSARDLNPGGAGTEAFF. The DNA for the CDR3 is TGCAGTGCTAGAGACCTCAATCCAGGGGGCGCGGGGACTGAAGCTTTCTTT.